Described below is a single T cell receptor (beta chain) sequence and its context. Its specificity is unknown. This sample stems from a study of CD8 T cells in Susac syndrome. Study results and limitations: It was acknowledged in the study that the number of individuals who were included in its TCR sequencing and HLA analysis was relatively small.

Germline assignment: CDR1 GTSNPN and CDR2 SVGIG (reference sequence). With 0 bases removed from V and 0 bases from J, the gap between germline ends came to 10 bases. The CDR3 is made up of 15 amino acids. The RNA input was about 0.5 to 1 ug, and it was reverse transcribed with random hexamers. TCRdb called the immunoSEQ multiplex PCR reads again in MiXCR, with one record for every CDR3 protein. The repertoire consists of 140,000 to 150,000 distinct CDR3 sequences, with 94% occurring once and the leading ten covering under 0.095%. This rearrangement joins TRBV30 to TRBJ2-3; D may be TRBD1 (6 bases). This TCR was recovered from a human donor in good health. The specimen was CD4+ T cells from PBMCs. In DNA, the CDR3 is TGTGCCTGGAGTGTGAGAAGGGGGAGCACAGATACGCAGTATTTT. It yields the protein CAWSVRRGSTDTQYF.